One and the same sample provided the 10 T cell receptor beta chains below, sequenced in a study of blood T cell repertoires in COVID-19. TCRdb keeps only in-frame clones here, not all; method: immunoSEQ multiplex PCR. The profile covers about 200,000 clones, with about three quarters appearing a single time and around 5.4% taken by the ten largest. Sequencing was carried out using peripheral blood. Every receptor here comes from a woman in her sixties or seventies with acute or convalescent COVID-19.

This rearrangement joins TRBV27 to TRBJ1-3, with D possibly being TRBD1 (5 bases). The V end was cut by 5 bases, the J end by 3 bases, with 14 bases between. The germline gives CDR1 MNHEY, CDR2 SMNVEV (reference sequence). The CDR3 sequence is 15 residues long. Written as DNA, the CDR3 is TGTGCCAGCAGTCCTGGGGAGGGGTTTGGAAACACCATATATTTT. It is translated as CASSPGEGFGNTIYF.

DNA of the CDR3: TGTGCCAGTAGTATACTTGCGGCGGCGGACTATGGCTACACCTTC. The encoded protein is CASSILAAADYGYTF. This chain connects TRBV19 to TRBJ1-2; D is uncertain. The germline V and J ends were trimmed by 2 bases and 3 bases, with 13 bases remaining between them. The germline CDR1 and CDR2 sequences are LNHDA and SQIVND (reference sequence). The CDR3 length is 15 residues.

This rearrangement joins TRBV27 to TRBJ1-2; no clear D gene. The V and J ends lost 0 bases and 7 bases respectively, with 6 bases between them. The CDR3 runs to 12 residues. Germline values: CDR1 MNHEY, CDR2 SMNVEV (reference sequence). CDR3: CASSLSGVGYTF. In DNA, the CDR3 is TGTGCCAGCAGTTTATCGGGCGTTGGCTACACCTTC.

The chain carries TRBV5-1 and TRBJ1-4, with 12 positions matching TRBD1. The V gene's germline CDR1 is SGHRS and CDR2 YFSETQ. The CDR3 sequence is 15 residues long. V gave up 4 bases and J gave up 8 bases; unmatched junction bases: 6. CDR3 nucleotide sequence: TGCGCCAGCAGCAAGGGACAGGGGGCGCACGAAAAACTGTTTTTT. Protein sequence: CASSKGQGAHEKLFF.

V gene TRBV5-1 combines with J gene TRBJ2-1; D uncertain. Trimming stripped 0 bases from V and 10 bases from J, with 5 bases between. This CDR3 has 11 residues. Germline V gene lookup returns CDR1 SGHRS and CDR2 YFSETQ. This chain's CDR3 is CASSLDREQFF. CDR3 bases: TGCGCCAGCAGCTTGGACCGGGAGCAGTTCTTC.

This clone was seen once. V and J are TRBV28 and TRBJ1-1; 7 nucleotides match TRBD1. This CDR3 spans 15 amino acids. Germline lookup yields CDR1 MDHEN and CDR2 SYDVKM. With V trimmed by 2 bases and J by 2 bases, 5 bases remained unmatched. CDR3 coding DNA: TGTGCCAGCAGTTTACAAAGACAGGGAAACACTGAAGCTTTCTTT. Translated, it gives CASSLQRQGNTEAFF. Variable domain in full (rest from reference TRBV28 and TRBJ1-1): DVKVTQSSRYLVKRTGEKVFLECVQDMDHENMFWYRQDPGLGLRLIYFSYDVKMKEKGDIPEGYSVSREKKERFSLILESASTNQTSMYLCASSLQRQGNTEAFFGQGTRLTVV.

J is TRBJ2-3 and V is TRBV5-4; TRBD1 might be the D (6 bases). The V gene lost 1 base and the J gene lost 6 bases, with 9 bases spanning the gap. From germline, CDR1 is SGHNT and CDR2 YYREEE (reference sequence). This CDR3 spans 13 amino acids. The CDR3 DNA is TGTGCCAGCAGCTTGTTGGGGGCGGATACGCAGTATTTT. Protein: CASSLLGADTQYF. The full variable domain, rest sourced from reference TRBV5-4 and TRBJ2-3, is ETGVTQSPTHLIKTRGQQVTLRCSSQSGHNTVSWYQQALGQGPQFIFQYYREEENGRGNFPPRFSGLQFPNYSSELNVNALELDDSALYLCASSLLGADTQYFGPGTRLTVL.

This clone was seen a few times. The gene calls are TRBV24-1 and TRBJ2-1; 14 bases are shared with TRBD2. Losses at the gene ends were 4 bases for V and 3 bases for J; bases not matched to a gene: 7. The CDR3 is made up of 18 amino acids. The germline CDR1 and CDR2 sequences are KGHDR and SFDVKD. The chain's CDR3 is CATSEGLAGGPGYNEQFF. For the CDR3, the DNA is TGTGCCACCAGTGAAGGACTAGCGGGAGGCCCGGGCTACAATGAGCAGTTCTTC.

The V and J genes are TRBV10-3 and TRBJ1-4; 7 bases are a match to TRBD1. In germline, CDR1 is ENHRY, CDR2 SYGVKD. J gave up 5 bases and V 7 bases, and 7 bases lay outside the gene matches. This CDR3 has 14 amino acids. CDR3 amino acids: CAIKGTGANEKLFF. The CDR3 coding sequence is TGTGCCATCAAGGGAACAGGGGCAAATGAAAAACTGTTTTTT.

Here the CDR3 DNA reads TGCGCCAGCAAGTCCCGGGACAGGGTACCAAGGGACACAGATACGCAGTATTTT. Translating gives CASKSRDRVPRDTDTQYF. The chain joins TRBV5-1 to TRBJ2-3; the match to TRBD1 covers 9 bases. CDR3 size: 18 residues. The ends lost 6 bases at V and 2 bases at J; junction bases unmatched: 16. Looked up from germline, CDR1 is SGHRS and CDR2 is YFSETQ. The full variable domain, in which reference TRBV5-1 and TRBJ2-3 provide the parts outside the CDR3, is KAGVTQTPRYLIKTRGQQVTLSCSPISGHRSVSWYQQTPGQGLQFLFEYFSETQRNKGNFPGRFSGRQFSNSRSEMNVSTLELGDSALYLCASKSRDRVPRDTDTQYFGPGTRLTVL.